This TCR beta chain was identified during a study of cytomegalovirus exposure and HLA in healthy donors. This CDR3 comprises 15 residues. With V trimmed by 2 bases and J by 8 bases, 8 bases remained unmatched. Per the germline V gene, CDR1 is MNHNS and CDR2 is SASEGT. A multiplex PCR was run with 60 Vbeta primers and 13 Jbeta primers. The authors' processing: A later analysis counted tens of millions of unique TCR beta chains, around 10 million shared. Measured with immunoSEQ multiplex PCR; TCRdb has only the in-frame clones, and not every one. The V and J calls and clone size come from that table; D and trimming were worked out from the DNA. The table records over 150,000 clones, 80% to 85% of them present only once.

The sequence derives from a boy younger than 10 in good health and CMV-seronegative. The chain is built from TRBV6-1 and TRBJ2-1; TRBD2 agrees at 8 bases. Sequencing was carried out using PBMCs. Here the CDR3 DNA reads TGTGCCAGCAGTGAATCGGGACTAGGCTGGGATGAGCAGTTCTTC. Its protein is CASSESGLGWDEQFF.